The TCR beta chain under discussion was sequenced for a study of ipilimumab plus nivolumab after autologous stem cell transplantation. Generated by immunoSEQ multiplex PCR, the TCRdb table keeps only in-frame clones and is missing some. Among 10,000 to 15,000 clones listed, around four fifths were seen once. The length of the CDR3 is 12 residues. CDR1 and CDR2 from the germline V gene are SQVTM and ANQGSEA. The V gene lost 5 bases and the J gene lost 6 bases, with 13 bases spanning the gap. Checkpoint therapy with ipilimumab 1 mg/kg began 14 to 28 days after transplant. This rearrangement joins TRBV29-1 to TRBJ1-2; weak D call: TRBD1 (6 bases). The sequencing here drew on PBMCs, taken in a trial of ipilimumab plus nivolumab as post-transplant consolidation. This clonotype was obtained from a male donor with diffuse large B-cell lymphoma. As DNA, the CDR3 is TGCAGCGTTAAGGACAGTGTCGATGGCTACACCTTC. Translated: CSVKDSVDGYTF.